This T cell receptor beta chain was obtained from a study of blood T cell repertoires in COVID-19. The CDR3 is made up of 11 amino acids. V was cut by 4 bases and J by 12 bases, with 11 bases left in between. Germline V lookup: CDR1 SGHDT, CDR2 YYEEEE. Sequencing used immunoSEQ multiplex PCR; TCRdb keeps in-frame clones, though not all of them. The sample shows around 300,000 clones, more than 70% of them seen only once. V and J are TRBV5-6 and TRBJ2-1, with D uncertain. This TCR derives from a man under 40 with active or convalescent COVID-19. The sequenced sample consisted of peripheral blood. The CDR3 loop is CASSETGPQFF. The CDR3 DNA sequence: TGTGCCAGCAGCGAAACGGGTCCGCAGTTCTTC.